The present T cell receptor (beta chain) was sequenced within a study of blood T cell repertoires in COVID-19. TCRdb's table, derived via immunoSEQ multiplex PCR, lists solely in-frame clones and lacks some. Among approximately 35,000 clones listed, about 90% were seen once. The germline gives CDR1 ENHRY, CDR2 SYGVKD. The CDR3 consists of 16 residues. Trimming shortened V by 0 bases and J by 6 bases, and 16 bases separated the two germline ends. J is TRBJ2-3 and V is TRBV10-3, with D possibly being TRBD2 (6 bases). Sequenced material: peripheral blood. This clonotype originated in a woman in her 70s with active COVID-19. CDR3 region: CAISESKGGAWDTQYF. CDR3 DNA: TGTGCCATCAGTGAGTCGAAGGGCGGGGCGTGGGATACGCAGTATTTT.